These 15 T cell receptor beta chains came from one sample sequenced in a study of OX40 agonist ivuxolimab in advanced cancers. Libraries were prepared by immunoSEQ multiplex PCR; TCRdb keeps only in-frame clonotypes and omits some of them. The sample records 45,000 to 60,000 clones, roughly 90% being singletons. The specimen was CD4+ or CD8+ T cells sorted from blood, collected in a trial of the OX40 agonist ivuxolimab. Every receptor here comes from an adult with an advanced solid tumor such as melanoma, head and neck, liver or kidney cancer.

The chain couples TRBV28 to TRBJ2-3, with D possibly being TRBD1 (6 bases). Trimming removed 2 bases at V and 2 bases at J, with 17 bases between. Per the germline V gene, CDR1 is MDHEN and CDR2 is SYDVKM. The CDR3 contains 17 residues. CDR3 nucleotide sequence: TGTGCCAGCAGTTTAAGGACAGACTACTTACTCACAGATACGCAGTATTTT. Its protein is CASSLRTDYLLTDTQYF.

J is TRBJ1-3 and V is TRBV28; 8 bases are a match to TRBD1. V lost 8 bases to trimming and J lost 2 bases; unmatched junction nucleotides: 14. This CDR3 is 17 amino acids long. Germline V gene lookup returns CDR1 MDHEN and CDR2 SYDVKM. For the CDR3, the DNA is TGTGCCAGCCAGACCCGGGACAGGCTCTGGCCTGGAAACACCATATATTTT. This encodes CASQTRDRLWPGNTIYF.

CDR3 sequence: CASSPGQVTEAFF. The CDR3 nucleotides read TGTGCCAGCAGTCCCGGACAGGTCACTGAAGCTTTCTTT. This sequence joins TRBV6-6 and TRBJ1-1; TRBD1 matches at 7 bases. CDR1 is MNHNY, CDR2 SVGAGI, per germline (reference sequence). This CDR3 comprises 13 residues. With 5 bases clipped from V and 4 bases from J, the junction kept 4 bases outside the gene matches.

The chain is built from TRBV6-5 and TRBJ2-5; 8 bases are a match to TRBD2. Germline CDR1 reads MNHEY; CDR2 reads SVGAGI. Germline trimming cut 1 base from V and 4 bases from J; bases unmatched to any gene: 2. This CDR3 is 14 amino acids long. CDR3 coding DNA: TGTGCCAGCAGTTACTTCGCGGGGGGAGAGACCCAGTACTTC. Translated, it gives CASSYFAGGETQYF.

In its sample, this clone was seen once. CDR3: CASSISSGGYNEQFF. CDR3 bases: TGTGCCAGCAGTATCTCTAGCGGGGGTTACAATGAGCAGTTCTTC. The J gene is TRBJ2-1, the V gene TRBV28; 10 bases align to TRBD2. The ends lost 5 bases at V and 4 bases at J; junction bases unmatched: 5. The germline gives CDR1 MDHEN, CDR2 SYDVKM. The CDR3 length is 15 residues. Together with reference TRBV28 and TRBJ2-1, the CDR3 gives the full variable domain: DVKVTQSSRYLVKRTGEKVFLECVQDMDHENMFWYRQDPGLGLRLIYFSYDVKMKEKGDIPEGYSVSREKKERFSLILESASTNQTSMYLCASSISSGGYNEQFFGPGTRLTVL.

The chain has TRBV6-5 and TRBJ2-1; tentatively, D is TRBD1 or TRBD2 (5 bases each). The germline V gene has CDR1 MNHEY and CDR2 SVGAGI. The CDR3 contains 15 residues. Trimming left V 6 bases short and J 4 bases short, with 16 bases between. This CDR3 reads CASSHTGTRYNEQFF. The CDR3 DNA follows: TGTGCCAGCAGCCATACCGGGACGAGGTACAATGAGCAGTTCTTC.

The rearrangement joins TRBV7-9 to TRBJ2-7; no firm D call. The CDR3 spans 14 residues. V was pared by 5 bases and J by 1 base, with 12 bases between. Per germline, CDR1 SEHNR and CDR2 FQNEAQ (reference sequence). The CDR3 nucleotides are TGTGCCAGCAGCCCAGTGAAAGGGTCCTACGAGCAGTACTTC. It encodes CASSPVKGSYEQYF.

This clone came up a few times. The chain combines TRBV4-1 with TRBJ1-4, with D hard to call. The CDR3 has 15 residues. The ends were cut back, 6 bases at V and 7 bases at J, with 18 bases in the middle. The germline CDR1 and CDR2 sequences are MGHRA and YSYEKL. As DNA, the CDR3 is TGCGCCAGCAGAATCCGGGCTTCAGAAGGTGAAAAACTGTTTTTT. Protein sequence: CASRIRASEGEKLFF.

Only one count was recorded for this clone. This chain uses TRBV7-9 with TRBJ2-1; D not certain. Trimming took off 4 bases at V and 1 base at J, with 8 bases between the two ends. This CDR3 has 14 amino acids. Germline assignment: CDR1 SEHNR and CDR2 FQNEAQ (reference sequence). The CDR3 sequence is CASSSWQSYNEQFF. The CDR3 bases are TGTGCCAGCAGCTCGTGGCAGTCCTACAATGAGCAGTTCTTC.

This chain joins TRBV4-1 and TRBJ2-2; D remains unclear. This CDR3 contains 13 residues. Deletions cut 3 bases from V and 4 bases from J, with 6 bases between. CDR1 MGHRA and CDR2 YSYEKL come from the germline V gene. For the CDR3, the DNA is TGCGCCAGCAGCCAGACGTCCACCGGGGAGCTGTTTTTT. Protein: CASSQTSTGELFF.

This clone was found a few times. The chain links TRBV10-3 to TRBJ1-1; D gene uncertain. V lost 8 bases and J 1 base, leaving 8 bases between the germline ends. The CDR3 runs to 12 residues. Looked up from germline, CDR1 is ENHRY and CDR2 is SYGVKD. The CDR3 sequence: CAIRTGNTEAFF. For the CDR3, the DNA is TGTGCCATCCGGACGGGGAACACTGAAGCTTTCTTT.

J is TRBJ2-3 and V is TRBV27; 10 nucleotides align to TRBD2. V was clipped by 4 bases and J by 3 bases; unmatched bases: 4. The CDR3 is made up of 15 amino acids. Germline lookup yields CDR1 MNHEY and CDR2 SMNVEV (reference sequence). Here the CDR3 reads CASSSLAGPTDTQYF. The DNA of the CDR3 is TGTGCCAGCAGTTCACTAGCGGGACCGACAGATACGCAGTATTTT.

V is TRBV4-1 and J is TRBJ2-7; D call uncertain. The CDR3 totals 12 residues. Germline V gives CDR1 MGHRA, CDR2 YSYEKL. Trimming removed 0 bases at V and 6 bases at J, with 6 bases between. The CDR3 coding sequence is TGCGCCAGCAGCCAAGATAGGCGCGAGCAGTACGTC. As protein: CASSQDRREQYV.

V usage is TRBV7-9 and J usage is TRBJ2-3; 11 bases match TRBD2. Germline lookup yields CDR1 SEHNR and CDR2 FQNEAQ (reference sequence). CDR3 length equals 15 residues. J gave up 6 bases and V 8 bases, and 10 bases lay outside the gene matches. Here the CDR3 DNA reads TGTGCCAGCCCGGATCTAGCGGGGGGTTGGGATACGCAGTATTTT. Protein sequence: CASPDLAGGWDTQYF.

In nucleotides, the CDR3 is TGTGCCATAGGGAGGATCTCTGGGGCCAACGTCCTGACTTTC. This encodes CAIGRISGANVLTF. The rearrangement joins TRBV28 to TRBJ2-6; D perhaps matches TRBD2 (6 bases). CDR3 length equals 14 residues. V lost 10 bases and J lost 0, with 10 bases in between. Germline-derived CDR1 and CDR2 are MDHEN and SYDVKM.